The entry below gives a single T cell receptor beta chain sequence along with its context. The V end was cut by 5 bases, the J end by 0 bases, with 11 bases between. The CDR3 covers 15 residues. Germline-derived CDR1 and CDR2 are MNHNS and SASEGT. The donors comprised healthy bone marrow donors. Primers: 60 Vbeta forward and 13 Jbeta reverse. Profiling relied on immunoSEQ multiplex PCR, and the TCRdb table lists in-frame clones only, not all of them. The table has approximately 170,000 clones, about three quarters seen once. The source of the sample is a study of cytomegalovirus exposure and HLA in healthy donors.

Source material: PBMCs. The TCR comes from a female donor in good health and CMV-seronegative. The chain joins TRBV6-1 to TRBJ1-5; a possible D gene is TRBD1 (6 bases). CDR3 loop: CASSRDTFSNQPQHF. CDR3 coding DNA: TGTGCCAGCAGTCGGGACACCTTTAGCAATCAGCCCCAGCATTTT.